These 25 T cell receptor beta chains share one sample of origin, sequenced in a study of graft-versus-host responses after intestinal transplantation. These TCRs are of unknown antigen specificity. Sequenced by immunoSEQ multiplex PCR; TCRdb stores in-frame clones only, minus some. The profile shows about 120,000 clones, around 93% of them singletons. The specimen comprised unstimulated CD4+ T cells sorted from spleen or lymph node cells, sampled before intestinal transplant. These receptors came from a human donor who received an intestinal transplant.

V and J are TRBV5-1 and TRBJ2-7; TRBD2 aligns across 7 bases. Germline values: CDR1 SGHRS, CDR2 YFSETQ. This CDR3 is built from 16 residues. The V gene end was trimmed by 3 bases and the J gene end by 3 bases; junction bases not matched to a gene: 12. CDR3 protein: CASSSGGSDTYYEQYF. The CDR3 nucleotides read TGCGCCAGCAGCTCGGGAGGCTCGGACACGTACTACGAGCAGTACTTC.

The CDR3 DNA is TGTGCCAGCAGCCAATCGGGAGCTTTCACTGAAGCTTTCTTT. Translated: CASSQSGAFTEAFF. This chain links TRBV7-9 with TRBJ1-1; D gene ambiguous. With 5 bases removed from V and 4 bases from J, the gap between germline ends came to 14 bases. This CDR3 spans 14 amino acids. The germline V gene encodes CDR1 SEHNR and CDR2 FQNEAQ (reference sequence).

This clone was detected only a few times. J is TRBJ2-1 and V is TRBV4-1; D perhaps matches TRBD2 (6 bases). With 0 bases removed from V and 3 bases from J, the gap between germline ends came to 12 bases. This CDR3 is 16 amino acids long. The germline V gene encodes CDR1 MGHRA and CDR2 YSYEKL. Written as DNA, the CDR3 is TGCGCCAGCAGCCAAGAGTCGGGGAGGAACTACAATGAGCAGTTCTTC. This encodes CASSQESGRNYNEQFF.

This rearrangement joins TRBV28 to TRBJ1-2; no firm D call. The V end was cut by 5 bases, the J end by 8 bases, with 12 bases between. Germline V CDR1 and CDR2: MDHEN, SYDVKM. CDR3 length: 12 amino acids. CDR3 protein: CASSGRTIGYTF. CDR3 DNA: TGTGCCAGCAGTGGACGGACCATCGGCTACACCTTC.

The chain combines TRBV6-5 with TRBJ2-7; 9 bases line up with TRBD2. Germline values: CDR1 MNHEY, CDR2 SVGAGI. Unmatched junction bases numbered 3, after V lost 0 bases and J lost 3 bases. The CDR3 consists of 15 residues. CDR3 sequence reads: CASSYSATSGYEQYF. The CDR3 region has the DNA TGTGCCAGCAGTTACTCGGCGACTAGCGGCTACGAGCAGTACTTC.

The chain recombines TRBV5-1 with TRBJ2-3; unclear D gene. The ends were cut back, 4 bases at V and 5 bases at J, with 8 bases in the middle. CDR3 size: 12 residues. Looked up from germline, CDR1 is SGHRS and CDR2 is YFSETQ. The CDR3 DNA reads TGCGCCAGCAGCCCTTCGGGAGATACGCAGTATTTT. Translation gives CASSPSGDTQYF.

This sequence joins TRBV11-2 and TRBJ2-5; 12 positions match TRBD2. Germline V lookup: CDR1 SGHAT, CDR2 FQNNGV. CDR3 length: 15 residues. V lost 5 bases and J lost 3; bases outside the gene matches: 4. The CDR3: CASSAGLAGKETQYF. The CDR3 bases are TGTGCCAGCAGCGCCGGACTAGCGGGAAAAGAGACCCAGTACTTC.

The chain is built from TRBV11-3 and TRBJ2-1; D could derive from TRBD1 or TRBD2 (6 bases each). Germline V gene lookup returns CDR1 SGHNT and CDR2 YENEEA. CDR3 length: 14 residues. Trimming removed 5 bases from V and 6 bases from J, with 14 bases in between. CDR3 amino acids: CASSLLGGANEQFF. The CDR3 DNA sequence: TGTGCCAGCAGCCTTCTGGGGGGCGCCAATGAGCAGTTCTTC.

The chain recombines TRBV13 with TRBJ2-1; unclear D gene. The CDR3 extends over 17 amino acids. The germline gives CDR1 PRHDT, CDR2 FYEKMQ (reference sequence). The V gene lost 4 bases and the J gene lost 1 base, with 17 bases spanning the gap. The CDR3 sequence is CASSSPPTYESYNEQFF. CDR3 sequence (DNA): TGTGCCAGCAGCTCCCCCCCTACCTACGAGTCCTACAATGAGCAGTTCTTC.

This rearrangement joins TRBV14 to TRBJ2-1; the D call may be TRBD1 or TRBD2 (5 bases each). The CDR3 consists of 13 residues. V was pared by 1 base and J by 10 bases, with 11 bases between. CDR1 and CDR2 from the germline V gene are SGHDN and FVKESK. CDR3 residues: CASSQVGRGEQFF. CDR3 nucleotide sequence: TGTGCCAGCAGCCAAGTGGGACGAGGGGAGCAGTTCTTC.

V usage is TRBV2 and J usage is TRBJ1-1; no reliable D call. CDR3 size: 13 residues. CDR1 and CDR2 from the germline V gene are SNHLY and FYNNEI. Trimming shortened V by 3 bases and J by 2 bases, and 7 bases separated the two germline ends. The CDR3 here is CASSEERNTEAFF. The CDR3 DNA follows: TGTGCCAGCAGTGAGGAGAGAAACACTGAAGCTTTCTTT.

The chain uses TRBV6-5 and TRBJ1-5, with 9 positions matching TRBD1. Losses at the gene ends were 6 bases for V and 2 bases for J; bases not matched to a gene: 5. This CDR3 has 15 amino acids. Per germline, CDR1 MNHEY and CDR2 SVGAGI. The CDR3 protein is CASRRTGAGNQPQHF. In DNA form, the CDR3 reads TGTGCCAGCAGGCGGACAGGGGCAGGCAATCAGCCCCAGCATTTT.

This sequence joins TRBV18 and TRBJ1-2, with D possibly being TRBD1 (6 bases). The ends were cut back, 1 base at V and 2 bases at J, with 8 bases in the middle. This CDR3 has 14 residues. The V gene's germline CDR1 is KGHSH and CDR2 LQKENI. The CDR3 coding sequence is TGTGCCAGCTCACCACAGGGGGAGAACTATGGCTACACCTTC. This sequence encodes CASSPQGENYGYTF.

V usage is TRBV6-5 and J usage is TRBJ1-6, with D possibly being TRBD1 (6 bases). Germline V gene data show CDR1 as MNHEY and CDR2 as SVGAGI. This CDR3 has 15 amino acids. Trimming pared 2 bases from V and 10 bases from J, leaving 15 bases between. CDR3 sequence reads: CASSYMGAGGSPLHF. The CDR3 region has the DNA TGTGCCAGCAGTTACATGGGGGCTGGAGGGTCACCCCTCCACTTT.

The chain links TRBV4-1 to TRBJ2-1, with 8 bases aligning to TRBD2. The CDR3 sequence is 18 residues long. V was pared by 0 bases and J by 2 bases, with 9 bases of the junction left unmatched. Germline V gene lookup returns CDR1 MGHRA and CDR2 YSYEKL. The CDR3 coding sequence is TGCGCCAGCAGCCAAGATCTGGGGCGGGGGGCCCCCTACAATGAGCAGTTCTTC. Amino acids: CASSQDLGRGAPYNEQFF.

Here the CDR3 DNA reads TGCGCCAGCAGCACTACAGGGAACACTGAAGCTTTCTTT. This codes for CASSTTGNTEAFF. V is TRBV5-1 and J is TRBJ1-1; perhaps TRBD1 as D (5 bases). The CDR3 spans 13 residues. Per the germline V gene, CDR1 is SGHRS and CDR2 is YFSETQ. Trimming took off 4 bases at V and 1 base at J, with 8 bases between the two ends. Supplemented by reference TRBV5-1 and TRBJ1-1, the full variable domain reads KAGVTQTPRYLIKTRGQQVTLSCSPISGHRSVSWYQQTPGQGLQFLFEYFSETQRNKGNFPGRFSGRQFSNSRSEMNVSTLELGDSALYLCASSTTGNTEAFFGQGTRLTVV.

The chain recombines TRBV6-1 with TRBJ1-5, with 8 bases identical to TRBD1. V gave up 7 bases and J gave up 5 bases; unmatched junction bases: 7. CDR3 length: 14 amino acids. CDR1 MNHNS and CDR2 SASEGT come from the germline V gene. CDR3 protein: CASTTGGRDQPQHF. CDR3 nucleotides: TGTGCCAGCACTACAGGGGGAAGGGATCAGCCCCAGCATTTT.

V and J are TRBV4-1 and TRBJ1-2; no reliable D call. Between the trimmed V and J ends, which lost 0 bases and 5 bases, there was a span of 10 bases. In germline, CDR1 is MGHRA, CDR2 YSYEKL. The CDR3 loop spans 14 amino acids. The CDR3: CASSQDRAGYGYTF. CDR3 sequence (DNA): TGCGCCAGCAGCCAAGATCGGGCCGGATATGGCTACACCTTC.

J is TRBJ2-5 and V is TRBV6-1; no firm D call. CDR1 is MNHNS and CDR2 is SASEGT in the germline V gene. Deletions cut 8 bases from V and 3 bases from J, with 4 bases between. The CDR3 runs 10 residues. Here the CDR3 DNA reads TGTGCCAGCCGGGAAGAGACCCAGTACTTC. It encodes CASREETQYF.

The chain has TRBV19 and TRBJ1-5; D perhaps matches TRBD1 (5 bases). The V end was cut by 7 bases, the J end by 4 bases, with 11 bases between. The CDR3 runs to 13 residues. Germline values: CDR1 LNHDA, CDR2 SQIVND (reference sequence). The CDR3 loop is CASTDSLNQPQHF. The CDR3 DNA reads TGTGCCAGTACCGACAGCCTAAATCAGCCCCAGCATTTT.

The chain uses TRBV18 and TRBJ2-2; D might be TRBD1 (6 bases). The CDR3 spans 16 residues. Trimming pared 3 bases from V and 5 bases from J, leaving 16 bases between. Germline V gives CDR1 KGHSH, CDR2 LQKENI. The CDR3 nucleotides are TGTGCCAGCTCACCGGTGGGGGCGAGACCGACCGGGGAGCTGTTTTTT. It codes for CASSPVGARPTGELFF.

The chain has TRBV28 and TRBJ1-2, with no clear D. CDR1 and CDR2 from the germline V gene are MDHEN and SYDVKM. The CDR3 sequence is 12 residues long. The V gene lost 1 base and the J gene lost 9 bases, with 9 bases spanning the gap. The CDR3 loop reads CASSLSRRSYTF. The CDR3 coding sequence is TGTGCCAGCAGTTTATCCCGGAGAAGCTACACCTTC.

CDR3 sequence reads: CASSLRTGGRGYTF. The CDR3 DNA reads as TGCGCCAGCAGCTTGCGGACAGGGGGCCGAGGCTACACCTTC. V gene TRBV5-1 combines with J gene TRBJ1-2; 11 bases agree with TRBD1. Germline loops: CDR1 SGHRS, CDR2 YFSETQ. J lost 8 bases, V lost 1 base, and 4 bases had no gene match. The CDR3 contains 14 residues.

The CDR3 sequence: CASSPGGTGNTEAFF. CDR3 DNA sequence: TGCGCCAGCAGCCCCGGGGGGACAGGGAACACTGAAGCTTTCTTT. The chain has TRBV5-1 and TRBJ1-1, with 8 bases that match TRBD1. Unmatched junction bases numbered 6, after V lost 4 bases and J lost 1 base. The CDR3 is 15 amino acids. Germline CDR1 SGHRS, CDR2 YFSETQ.

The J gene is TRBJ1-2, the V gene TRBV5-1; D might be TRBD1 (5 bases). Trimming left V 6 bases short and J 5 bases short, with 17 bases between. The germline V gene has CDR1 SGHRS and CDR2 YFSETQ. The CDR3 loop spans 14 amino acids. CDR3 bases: TGCGCCAGCACACGCCAGGGTGAGAATTATGGCTACACCTTC. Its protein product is CASTRQGENYGYTF.